The 26 T cell receptor beta chains reported below all come from one sample, sequenced in a study of T cells after yellow fever vaccination. From the 5' RACE reads, TCRdb called clonotypes with MiXCR, one entry per CDR3 protein. The sample shows hundreds of thousands of distinct CDR3 sequences, roughly a sixth of them seen only once. This material consisted of PBMCs, taken less than 6 days after the first yellow fever vaccination. The receptor source for this set is a man between 18 and 35 years old who received the YFV17D yellow fever vaccine.

This clonotype turned up a few times. CDR3 residues: CATSSSYNEQFF. The CDR3 nucleotides are TGTGCCACCTCGAGCTCCTACAATGAGCAGTTCTTC. The rearrangement joins TRBV24-1 to TRBJ2-1; D gene unclear. The V gene lost 9 bases and the J gene lost 0 bases, with 5 bases spanning the gap. CDR1 KGHDR and CDR2 SFDVKD come from the germline V gene. The CDR3 has 12 residues.

The chain employs TRBV30 and TRBJ1-1; D is uncertain. Trimming took off 3 bases at V and 3 bases at J, with 11 bases between the two ends. The CDR3 contains 13 residues. CDR1 GTSNPN and CDR2 SVGIG come from the germline V gene (reference sequence). The CDR3 bases are TGTGCCTGGAGGCGACGAGATTACACTGAAGCTTTCTTT. Amino acid sequence: CAWRRRDYTEAFF.

This sequence joins TRBV4-1 and TRBJ1-1; D possibly corresponds to TRBD1 (5 bases). This CDR3 spans 14 amino acids. Trimming pared 5 bases from V and 1 base from J, leaving 11 bases between. Germline V gene sequence: CDR1 MGHRA, CDR2 YSYEKL. CDR3 in DNA: TGCGCCAGCAGCAAGGACAACCGGAACACTGAAGCTTTCTTT. This translates into CASSKDNRNTEAFF.

Only a few counts were recorded for this clonotype. The chain links TRBV14 to TRBJ2-2; D ambiguous. Deletions cut 10 bases from V and 9 bases from J, with 9 bases between. Germline assignment: CDR1 SGHDN and CDR2 FVKESK. The CDR3 contains 10 residues. CDR3 sequence reads: CATRNRELFF. The CDR3, as DNA: TGTGCCACCAGGAACCGGGAGCTGTTTTTT.

This chain links TRBV30 with TRBJ2-7; no reliable D call. Trimming cost V 3 bases and J 2 bases, with 5 bases left between them. Germline V gene lookup returns CDR1 GTSNPN and CDR2 SVGIG (reference sequence). CDR3 size: 11 residues. In nucleotides, the CDR3 is TGTGCCTGGAGACGGGCCTACGAGCAGTACTTC. The encoded protein is CAWRRAYEQYF.

The chain carries TRBV5-4 and TRBJ1-1; unclear D gene. V was trimmed by 2 bases and J by 3 bases, leaving 14 bases between them. Per the germline V gene, CDR1 is SGHNT and CDR2 is YYREEE (reference sequence). The CDR3 covers 15 residues. CDR3 coding DNA: TGTGCCAGCAGCTTCGCGGGGAATGCACACACTGAAGCTTTCTTT. Translation gives CASSFAGNAHTEAFF.

This rearrangement joins TRBV10-3 to TRBJ1-1, with D perhaps matching TRBD1 (5 bases). The CDR3 contains 12 residues. From germline, CDR1 is ENHRY and CDR2 SYGVKD. V lost 6 bases, J lost 3 bases, and 8 bases lay in between. The CDR3 spells CAIRGRDTEAFF. CDR3 DNA: TGTGCCATCAGGGGACGGGACACTGAAGCTTTCTTT.

The rearrangement joins TRBV3-1 to TRBJ2-1; 11 nucleotides line up with TRBD2. Germline CDR1 reads LGHDT; CDR2 reads YNNKEL (reference sequence). The CDR3 contains 13 residues. J lost 14 bases, V lost 0 bases, and 3 bases had no gene match. The CDR3 reads CASSQDASGGKFF. CDR3 in DNA: TGTGCCAGCAGCCAAGACGCTAGCGGGGGGAAGTTCTTC.

This clonotype was counted a few times. The chain carries TRBV3-1 and TRBJ2-7; D might be TRBD1 (6 bases). CDR3 length equals 14 residues. The ends were cut back, 3 bases at V and 0 bases at J, with 9 bases in the middle. Germline CDR1 and CDR2: LGHDT and YNNKEL (reference sequence). The CDR3 is CASSHQGSSYEQYF. CDR3 nucleotide sequence: TGTGCCAGCAGCCATCAGGGGAGCTCCTACGAGCAGTACTTC.

This clonotype was found a few times. V is TRBV6-1 and J is TRBJ1-1; D uncertain. Germline CDR1 reads MNHNS; CDR2 reads SASEGT. Trimming cost V 5 bases and J 5 bases, with 6 bases left between them. The CDR3 covers 11 residues. Here the CDR3 reads CASSKLTEAFF. CDR3 coding DNA: TGTGCCAGCAGTAAACTGACTGAAGCTTTCTTT.

This sequence joins TRBV4-2 and TRBJ2-5; 8 nucleotides line up with TRBD2. The CDR3 has 18 residues. The V gene's germline CDR1 is LGHNA and CDR2 YNFKEQ. The V and J ends lost 0 bases and 2 bases, in that order; junction bases with no gene match: 11. In DNA form, the CDR3 reads TGTGCCAGCAGCCAAGAGGGAGTAGCGGGGAAATCTCAAGAGACCCAGTACTTC. As protein: CASSQEGVAGKSQETQYF.

There are a few counts of this clonotype. The chain couples TRBV27 to TRBJ2-3, with TRBD2 as a possible D gene (5 bases). The length of the CDR3 is 14 residues. Germline V lookup: CDR1 MNHEY, CDR2 SMNVEV (reference sequence). Trimming pared 5 bases from V and 4 bases from J, leaving 13 bases between. CDR3 region: CASSLRDSSDTQYF. The CDR3 bases are TGTGCCAGCAGTCTCCGGGATAGTTCAGATACGCAGTATTTT.

This chain links TRBV20-1 with TRBJ2-1; 7 positions match TRBD2. The CDR3 consists of 12 residues. V lost 6 bases and J lost 7; bases outside the gene matches: 6. The germline CDR1 and CDR2 sequences are DFQATT and SNEGSKA (reference sequence). CDR3 in DNA: TGCAGTGCGGGGGGGGGGTCGAATGAGCAGTTCTTC. Protein: CSAGGGSNEQFF.

There are a few counts of this clonotype. The rearrangement joins TRBV29-1 to TRBJ1-1; TRBD1 aligns across 7 bases. J was trimmed by 0 bases and V by 3 bases; bases with no gene match: 4. Germline V gives CDR1 SQVTM, CDR2 ANQGSEA. This CDR3 contains 14 residues. This CDR3 is CSVDRDRLNTEAFF. CDR3 DNA sequence: TGCAGCGTTGATCGGGACAGATTGAACACTGAAGCTTTCTTT.

In its sample, this clonotype was seen a few times. This chain uses TRBV6-1 with TRBJ1-6; D ambiguous. Germline CDR1 MNHNS, CDR2 SASEGT. The V end was cut by 6 bases, the J end by 1 base, with 13 bases between. The CDR3 has 16 amino acids. The CDR3 spells CASRSTRGSYNSPLHF. DNA of the CDR3: TGTGCCAGCAGATCCACCCGCGGATCCTATAATTCACCCCTCCACTTT.

This clonotype has just a few counts. The chain employs TRBV5-1 and TRBJ2-5, with D tentatively TRBD2 (6 bases). The germline gives CDR1 SGHRS, CDR2 YFSETQ. The CDR3 has 15 residues. The ends were cut back, 0 bases at V and 2 bases at J, with 11 bases in the middle. The CDR3 region is CASSLAWGRQETQYF. CDR3 bases: TGCGCCAGCAGCTTGGCCTGGGGGAGGCAAGAGACCCAGTACTTC.

This chain joins TRBV27 and TRBJ1-5; D gene unclear. This CDR3 has 14 amino acids. CDR1 MNHEY and CDR2 SMNVEV come from the germline V gene (reference sequence). Trimming removed 2 bases at V and 3 bases at J, with 8 bases between. CDR3 loop: CASSLLADNQPQHF. CDR3 DNA sequence: TGTGCCAGCAGTTTACTGGCAGACAATCAGCCCCAGCATTTT.

The chain joins TRBV6-5 to TRBJ1-2, with D perhaps TRBD1 (5 bases). V dropped 2 bases and J dropped 8 bases, with 12 bases sitting between them. This CDR3 has 13 amino acids. The germline gives CDR1 MNHEY, CDR2 SVGAGI. The DNA of the CDR3 is TGTGCCAGCAGTTACGGGGACTCTTACGGCTACACCTTC. Its protein product is CASSYGDSYGYTF.

The V call is TRBV6-2 or TRBV6-3, the J call TRBJ2-2, with a tentative D call TRBD1 (6 bases). CDR1 and CDR2 (germline): MNHEY, SVGEGT. The CDR3 has 16 amino acids. With 7 bases removed from V and 4 bases from J, the gap between germline ends came to 19 bases. CDR3 sequence: CASITDRTWGTGELFF. The CDR3 DNA is TGTGCCAGCATTACCGACAGGACCTGGGGCACCGGGGAGCTGTTTTTT.

The CDR3 DNA follows: TGCGCCAGCAGCCTGCTGGGGAGGGGGAACACTGAAGCTTTCTTT. Residues: CASSLLGRGNTEAFF. This sequence joins TRBV5-1 and TRBJ1-1; maybe TRBD1 (5 bases). Germline assignment: CDR1 SGHRS and CDR2 YFSETQ. This CDR3 has 15 residues. The ends were cut back, 4 bases at V and 1 base at J, with 14 bases in the middle. Full variable domain (rest looked up from reference TRBV5-1 and TRBJ1-1): KAGVTQTPRYLIKTRGQQVTLSCSPISGHRSVSWYQQTPGQGLQFLFEYFSETQRNKGNFPGRFSGRQFSNSRSEMNVSTLELGDSALYLCASSLLGRGNTEAFFGQGTRLTVV.

This chain uses TRBV5-5 with TRBJ2-1; TRBD2 matches 11 bases. Germline CDR1 SGHKS, CDR2 YYEKEE (reference sequence). V was pared by 0 bases and J by 4 bases, with 3 bases of the junction left unmatched. This CDR3 is 16 amino acids long. CDR3 loop: CASSLARLAGYNEQFF. CDR3 sequence (DNA): TGTGCCAGCAGCTTGGCCCGACTAGCGGGGTACAATGAGCAGTTCTTC. The full variable domain, in which reference TRBV5-5 and TRBJ2-1 provide the parts outside the CDR3, is DAGVTQSPTHLIKTRGQQVTLRCSPISGHKSVSWYQQVLGQGPQFIFQYYEKEERGRGNFPDRFSARQFPNYSSELNVNALLLGDSALYLCASSLARLAGYNEQFFGPGTRLTVL.

This clonotype has ten or more counts. The genes are TRBV5-1 and TRBJ2-3; maybe TRBD2 (5 bases). This CDR3 comprises 13 residues. V lost 3 bases and J 5 bases, leaving 10 bases between the germline ends. The V gene's germline CDR1 is SGHRS and CDR2 YFSETQ. This CDR3 is CASSSEAIDTQYF. In DNA, the CDR3 is TGCGCCAGCAGCTCGGAGGCCATAGATACGCAGTATTTT.

The genes are TRBV6-1 and TRBJ1-4, with 8 bases that match TRBD1. Germline V gene data show CDR1 as MNHNS and CDR2 as SASEGT. The V segment lost 6 bases and the J segment 5 bases; nucleotides outside the gene matches: 8. The CDR3 runs to 15 residues. The CDR3 here is CASRNTGGRNEKLFF. The CDR3 nucleotides read TGTGCCAGCAGAAATACAGGGGGACGGAATGAAAAACTGTTTTTT.

The chain links TRBV20-1 to TRBJ2-3; TRBD2 agrees at 7 bases. This CDR3 comprises 16 residues. Unmatched junction bases numbered 8, after V lost 0 bases and J lost 2 bases. In germline, CDR1 is DFQATT, CDR2 SNEGSKA (reference sequence). As DNA, the CDR3 is TGCAGTGCTAGAGATTTCGGGGAGGGAGCCACAGATACGCAGTATTTT. Translating gives CSARDFGEGATDTQYF.

The chain joins TRBV20-1 to TRBJ2-6; unclear D gene. Trimming took off 7 bases at V and 0 bases at J, with 10 bases between the two ends. CDR3 length equals 14 residues. Looked up from germline, CDR1 is DFQATT and CDR2 is SNEGSKA (reference sequence). CDR3 amino acids: CSVPFLSGANVLTF. CDR3 nucleotides: TGCAGTGTACCGTTCCTCTCTGGGGCCAACGTCCTGACTTTC.

This clonotype was counted only a few times. The genes are TRBV5-1 and TRBJ2-2, with D uncertain. This CDR3 spans 15 amino acids. V lost 2 bases and J 2 bases, leaving 10 bases between the germline ends. The germline CDR1 and CDR2 sequences are SGHRS and YFSETQ. CDR3: CASSFAGTNTGELFF. The DNA of the CDR3 is TGCGCCAGCAGCTTTGCAGGAACAAACACCGGGGAGCTGTTTTTT. Together with reference TRBV5-1 and TRBJ2-2, the CDR3 gives the full variable domain: KAGVTQTPRYLIKTRGQQVTLSCSPISGHRSVSWYQQTPGQGLQFLFEYFSETQRNKGNFPGRFSGRQFSNSRSEMNVSTLELGDSALYLCASSFAGTNTGELFFGEGSRLTVL.